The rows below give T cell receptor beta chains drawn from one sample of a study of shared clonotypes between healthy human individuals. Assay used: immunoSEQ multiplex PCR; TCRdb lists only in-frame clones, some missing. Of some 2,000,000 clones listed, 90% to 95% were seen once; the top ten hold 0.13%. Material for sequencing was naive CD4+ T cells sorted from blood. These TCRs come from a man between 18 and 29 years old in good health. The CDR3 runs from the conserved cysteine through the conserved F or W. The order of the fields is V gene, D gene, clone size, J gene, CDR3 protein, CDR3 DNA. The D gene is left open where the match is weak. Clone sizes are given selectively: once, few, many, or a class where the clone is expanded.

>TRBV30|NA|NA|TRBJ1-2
CAWRTLYGYTF
TGTGCCTGGAGAACACTATATGGCTACACCTTC
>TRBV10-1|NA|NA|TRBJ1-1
CASSDYKYTEAFF
TGCGCCAGCAGTGACTACAAGTACACTGAAGCTTTCTTT
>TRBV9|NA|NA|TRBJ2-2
CASSVHPNTGELFF
TGTGCCAGCAGCGTGCATCCGAACACCGGGGAGCTGTTTTTT
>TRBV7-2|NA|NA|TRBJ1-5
CASSLEGVGNQPQHF
TGTGCCAGCAGCTTAGAGGGCGTGGGCAATCAGCCCCAGCATTTT
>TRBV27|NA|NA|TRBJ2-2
CASSKIDRRGTGELFF
TGTGCCAGCAGTAAAATCGACAGGCGAGGGACCGGGGAGCTGTTTTTT
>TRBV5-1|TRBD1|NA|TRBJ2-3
CASTPPTGPTDTQYF
TGCGCCAGCACCCCCCCGACAGGGCCCACAGATACGCAGTATTTT
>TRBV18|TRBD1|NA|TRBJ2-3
CASSSQTGAKDTQYF
TGTGCCAGCTCATCCCAGACAGGGGCGAAAGATACGCAGTATTTT
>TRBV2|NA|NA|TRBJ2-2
CASRGYTGELFF
TGTGCCAGCAGGGGATACACCGGGGAGCTGTTTTTT
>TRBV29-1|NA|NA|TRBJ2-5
CSVGQTLETQYF
TGCAGCGTTGGCCAGACTCTAGAGACCCAGTACTTC
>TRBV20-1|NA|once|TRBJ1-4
CSATLMEKLFF
TGCAGTGCTACTTTGATGGAAAAACTGTTTTTT